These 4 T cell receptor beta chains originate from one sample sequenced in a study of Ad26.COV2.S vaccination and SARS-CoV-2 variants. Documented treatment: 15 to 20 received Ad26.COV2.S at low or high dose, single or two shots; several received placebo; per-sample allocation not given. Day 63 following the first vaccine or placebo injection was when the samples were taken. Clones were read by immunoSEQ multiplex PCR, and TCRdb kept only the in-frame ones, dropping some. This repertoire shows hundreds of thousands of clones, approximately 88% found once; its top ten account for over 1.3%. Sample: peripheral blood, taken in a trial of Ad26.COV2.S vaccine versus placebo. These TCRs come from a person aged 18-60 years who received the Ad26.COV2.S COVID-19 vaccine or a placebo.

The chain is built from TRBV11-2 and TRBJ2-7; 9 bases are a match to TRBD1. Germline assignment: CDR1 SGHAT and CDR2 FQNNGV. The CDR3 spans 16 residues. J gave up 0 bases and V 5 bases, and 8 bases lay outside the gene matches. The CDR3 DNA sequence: TGTGCCAGCAGCGCCATCGGGACAGGGCCCTCCTACGAGCAGTACTTC. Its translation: CASSAIGTGPSYEQYF.

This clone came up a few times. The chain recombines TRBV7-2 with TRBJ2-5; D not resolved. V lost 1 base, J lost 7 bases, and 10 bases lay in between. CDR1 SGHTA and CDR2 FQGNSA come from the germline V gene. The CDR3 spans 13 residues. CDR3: CASSLEATRTQYF. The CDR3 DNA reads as TGTGCCAGCAGCTTAGAGGCAACCAGGACCCAGTACTTC. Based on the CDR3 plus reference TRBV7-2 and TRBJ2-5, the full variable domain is GAGVSQSPSNKVTEKGKDVELRCDPISGHTALYWYRQSLGQGLEFLIYFQGNSAPDKSGLPSDRFSAERTGGSVSTLTIQRTQQEDSAVYLCASSLEATRTQYFGPGTRLLVL.

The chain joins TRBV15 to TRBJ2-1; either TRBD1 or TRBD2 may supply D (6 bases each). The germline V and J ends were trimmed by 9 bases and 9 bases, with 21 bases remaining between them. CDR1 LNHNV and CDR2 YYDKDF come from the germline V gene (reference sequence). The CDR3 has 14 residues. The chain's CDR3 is CATEGTPLGGEQFF. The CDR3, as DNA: TGTGCCACGGAAGGGACACCCCTGGGGGGTGAGCAGTTCTTC. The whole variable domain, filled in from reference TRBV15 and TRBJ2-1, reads DAMVIQNPRYQVTQFGKPVTLSCSQTLNHNVMYWYQQKSSQAPKLLFHYYDKDFNNEADTPDNFQSRRPNTSFCFLDIRSPGLGDTAMYLCATEGTPLGGEQFFGPGTRLTVL.

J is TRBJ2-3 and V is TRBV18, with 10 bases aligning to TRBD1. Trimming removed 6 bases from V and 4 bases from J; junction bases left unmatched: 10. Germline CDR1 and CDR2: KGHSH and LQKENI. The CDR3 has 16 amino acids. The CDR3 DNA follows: TGTGCCAGCTCCCTTGTCCCGGGACAGGGGCCAGATACGCAGTATTTT. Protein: CASSLVPGQGPDTQYF.